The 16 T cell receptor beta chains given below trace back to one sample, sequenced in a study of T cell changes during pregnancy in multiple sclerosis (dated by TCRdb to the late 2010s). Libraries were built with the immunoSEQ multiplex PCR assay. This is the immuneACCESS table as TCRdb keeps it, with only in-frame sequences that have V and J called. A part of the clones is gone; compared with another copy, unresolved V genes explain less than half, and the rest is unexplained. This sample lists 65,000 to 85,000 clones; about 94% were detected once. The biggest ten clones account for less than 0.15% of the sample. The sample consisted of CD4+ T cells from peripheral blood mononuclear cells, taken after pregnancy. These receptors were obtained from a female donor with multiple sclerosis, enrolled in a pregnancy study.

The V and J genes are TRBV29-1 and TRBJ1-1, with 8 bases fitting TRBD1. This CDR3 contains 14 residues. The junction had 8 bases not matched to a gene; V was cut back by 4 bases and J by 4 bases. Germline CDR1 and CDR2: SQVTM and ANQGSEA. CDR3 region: CSVGSGGLVTEAFF. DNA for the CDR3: TGCAGCGTTGGTTCAGGGGGCCTCGTCACTGAAGCTTTCTTT.

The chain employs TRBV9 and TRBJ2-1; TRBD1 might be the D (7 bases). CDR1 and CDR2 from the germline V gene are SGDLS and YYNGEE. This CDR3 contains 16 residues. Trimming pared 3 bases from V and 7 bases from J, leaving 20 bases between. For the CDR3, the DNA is TGTGCCAGCAGCGCAGGAGGGGGCGGGGCTAAGAATGAGCAGTTCTTC. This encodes CASSAGGGGAKNEQFF.

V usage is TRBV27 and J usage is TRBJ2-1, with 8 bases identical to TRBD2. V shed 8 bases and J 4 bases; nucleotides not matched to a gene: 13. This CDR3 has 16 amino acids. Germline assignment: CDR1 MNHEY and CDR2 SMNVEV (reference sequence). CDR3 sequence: CASWEAGGHSYNEQFF. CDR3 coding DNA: TGTGCCAGCTGGGAGGCGGGAGGCCATAGTTACAATGAGCAGTTCTTC.

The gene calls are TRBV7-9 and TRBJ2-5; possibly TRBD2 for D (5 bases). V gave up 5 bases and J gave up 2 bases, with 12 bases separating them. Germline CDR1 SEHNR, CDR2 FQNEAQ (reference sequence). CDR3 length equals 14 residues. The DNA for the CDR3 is TGTGCCAGCAGCCAGGCGAGGGTTCAAGAGACCCAGTACTTC. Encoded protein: CASSQARVQETQYF.

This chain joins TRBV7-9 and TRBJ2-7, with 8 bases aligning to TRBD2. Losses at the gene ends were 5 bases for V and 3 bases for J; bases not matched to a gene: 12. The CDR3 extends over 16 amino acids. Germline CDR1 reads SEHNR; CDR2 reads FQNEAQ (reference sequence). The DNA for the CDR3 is TGTGCCAGCAGCCCATCCTTAACGGGAGGGTTCTACGAGCAGTACTTC. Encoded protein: CASSPSLTGGFYEQYF.

CDR3 DNA sequence: TGTGCCAGCAGGGAGGACGCTTATGGCTACACCTTC. Protein product: CASREDAYGYTF. This chain joins TRBV6-6 and TRBJ1-2; no reliable D call. V dropped 6 bases and J dropped 5 bases, with 10 bases sitting between them. Germline values: CDR1 MNHNY, CDR2 SVGAGI (reference sequence). CDR3 length: 12 residues.

The CDR3, as DNA: TGTGCCAGCAGTTACACAGGGGATACCTCACCCCTCCACTTT. Its protein is CASSYTGDTSPLHF. V gene TRBV6-5 combines with J gene TRBJ1-6, with 7 bases that match TRBD1. This CDR3 has 14 residues. Germline V CDR1 and CDR2: MNHEY, SVGAGI. Unmatched junction bases numbered 5, after V lost 2 bases and J lost 10 bases.

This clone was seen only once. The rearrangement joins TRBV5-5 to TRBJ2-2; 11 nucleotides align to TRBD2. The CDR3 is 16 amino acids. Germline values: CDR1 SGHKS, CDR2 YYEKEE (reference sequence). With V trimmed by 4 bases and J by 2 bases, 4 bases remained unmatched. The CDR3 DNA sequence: TGTGCCAGCAGCCATACTAGCGGGAGTAACACCGGGGAGCTGTTTTTT. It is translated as CASSHTSGSNTGELFF.

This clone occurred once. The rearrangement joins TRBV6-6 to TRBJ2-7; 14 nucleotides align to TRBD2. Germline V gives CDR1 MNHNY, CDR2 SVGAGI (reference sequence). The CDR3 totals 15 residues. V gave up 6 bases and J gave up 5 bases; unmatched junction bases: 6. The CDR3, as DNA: TGTGCCAGCAGCCCAGGGACTAGCGGGAGCAACGAGCAGTACTTC. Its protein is CASSPGTSGSNEQYF.

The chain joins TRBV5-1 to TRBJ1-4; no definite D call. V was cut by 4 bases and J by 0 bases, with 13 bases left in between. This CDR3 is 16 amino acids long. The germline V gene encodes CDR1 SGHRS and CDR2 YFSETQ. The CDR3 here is CASSPIASATNEKLFF. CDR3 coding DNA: TGCGCCAGCAGCCCCATCGCGTCTGCAACTAATGAAAAACTGTTTTTT.

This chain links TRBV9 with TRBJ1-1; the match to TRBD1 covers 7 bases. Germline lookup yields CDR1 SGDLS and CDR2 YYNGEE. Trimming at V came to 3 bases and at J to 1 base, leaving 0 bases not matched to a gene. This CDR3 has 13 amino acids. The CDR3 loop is CASSGQGNTEAFF. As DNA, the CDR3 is TGTGCCAGCAGCGGACAGGGGAACACTGAAGCTTTCTTT.

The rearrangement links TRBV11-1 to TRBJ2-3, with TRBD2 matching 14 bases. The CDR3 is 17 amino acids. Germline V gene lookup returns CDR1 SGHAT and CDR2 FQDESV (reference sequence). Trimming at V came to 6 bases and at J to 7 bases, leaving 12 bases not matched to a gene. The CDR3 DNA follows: TGTGCCAGCAGACGTACGGGACTAGCGGGAGTTGGTTATACGCAGTATTTT. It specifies CASRRTGLAGVGYTQYF.

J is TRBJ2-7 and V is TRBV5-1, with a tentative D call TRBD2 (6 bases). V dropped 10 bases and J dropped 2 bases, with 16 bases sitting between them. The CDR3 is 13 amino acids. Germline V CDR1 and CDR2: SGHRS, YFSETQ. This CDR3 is CADRVADPYEQYF. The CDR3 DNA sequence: TGCGCCGACAGAGTAGCGGACCCCTACGAGCAGTACTTC.

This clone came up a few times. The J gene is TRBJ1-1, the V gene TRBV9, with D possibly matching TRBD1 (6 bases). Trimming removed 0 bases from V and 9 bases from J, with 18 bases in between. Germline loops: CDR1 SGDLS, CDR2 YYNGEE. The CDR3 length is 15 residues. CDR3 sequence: CASSVGAQGENKAFF. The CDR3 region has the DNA TGTGCCAGCAGCGTAGGAGCACAGGGCGAGAATAAAGCTTTCTTT. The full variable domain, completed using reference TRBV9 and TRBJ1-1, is DSGVTQTPKHLITATGQRVTLRCSPRSGDLSVYWYQQSLDQGLQFLIQYYNGEERAKGNILERFSAQQFPDLHSELNLSSLELGDSALYFCASSVGAQGENKAFFGQGTRLTVV.

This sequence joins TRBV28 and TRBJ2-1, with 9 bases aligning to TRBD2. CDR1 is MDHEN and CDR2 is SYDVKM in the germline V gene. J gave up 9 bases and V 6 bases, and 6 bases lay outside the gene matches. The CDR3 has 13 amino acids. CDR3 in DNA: TGTGCCAGCAGCGGGACTAGCACGATTGAGCAGTTCTTC. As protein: CASSGTSTIEQFF. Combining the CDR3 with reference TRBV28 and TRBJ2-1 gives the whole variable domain DVKVTQSSRYLVKRTGEKVFLECVQDMDHENMFWYRQDPGLGLRLIYFSYDVKMKEKGDIPEGYSVSREKKERFSLILESASTNQTSMYLCASSGTSTIEQFFGPGTRLTVL.

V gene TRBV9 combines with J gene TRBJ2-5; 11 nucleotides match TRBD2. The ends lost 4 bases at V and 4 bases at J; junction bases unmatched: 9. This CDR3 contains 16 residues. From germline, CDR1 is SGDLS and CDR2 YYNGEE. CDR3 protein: CASSPQLAGVVETQYF. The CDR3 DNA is TGTGCCAGCAGCCCTCAACTAGCGGGAGTAGTAGAGACCCAGTACTTC.